This paragraph reports one TCR beta chain. Its antigen is not known. No patient received treatment before thyroid surgery. The sample is drawn from a study of metastatic and nonmetastatic thyroid tumors. Study as a whole: Patients with malignant and benign thyroid disease provided blood and tumor or nodule tissue, whose repertoires were compared.

Unmatched junction bases numbered 11, after V lost 7 bases and J lost 2 bases. The CDR3 sequence is 15 residues long. CDR1 and CDR2 (germline): SGHTA, FQGNSA. The authors' processing: It was from CDR3 differences across clinicopathological groups that a distant-metastasis classifier for papillary thyroid cancer was built. TCRdb re-called clones from the PCR reads using MiXCR. In this record, the V and J calls reflect TCRdb's handling and not the investigators' own analysis. The data show about 39,000 clones, more than 15% seen once. Notes on the study in general: According to reports, the diversity of TCR beta was significantly higher in malignant thyroid tumors than in benign nodules, and this held in both blood and tumor samples.

Material for sequencing was blood. This TCR was recovered from a female donor with papillary thyroid cancer or a benign thyroid nodule (not recorded which). Some clones in this sample may be carry-over from other donors' samples. The chain recombines TRBV7-2 with TRBJ2-7, with 7 positions matching TRBD2. The CDR3 spells CASIARTSETYEQYF. The CDR3 DNA reads as TGTGCCAGCATCGCCCGTACTAGCGAAACCTACGAGCAGTACTTC.